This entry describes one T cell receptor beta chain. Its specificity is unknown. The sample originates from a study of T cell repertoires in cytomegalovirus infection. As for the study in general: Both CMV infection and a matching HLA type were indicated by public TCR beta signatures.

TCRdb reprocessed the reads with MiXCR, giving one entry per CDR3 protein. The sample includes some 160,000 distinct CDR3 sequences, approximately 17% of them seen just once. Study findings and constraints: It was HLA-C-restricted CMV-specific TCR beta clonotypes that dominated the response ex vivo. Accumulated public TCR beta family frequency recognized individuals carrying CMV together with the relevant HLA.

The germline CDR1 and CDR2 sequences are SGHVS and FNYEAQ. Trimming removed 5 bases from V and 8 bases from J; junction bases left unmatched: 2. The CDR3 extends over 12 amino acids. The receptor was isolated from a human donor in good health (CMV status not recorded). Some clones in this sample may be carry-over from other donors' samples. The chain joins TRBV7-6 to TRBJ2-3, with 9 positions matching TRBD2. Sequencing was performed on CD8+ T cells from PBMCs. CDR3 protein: CASSPREGTQYF. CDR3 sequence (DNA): TGTGCCAGCAGCCCGCGGGAGGGTACGCAGTATTTT.